The present T cell receptor (beta chain) was sequenced within a study of T cell responses to AZD1222 COVID-19 vaccine. Here immunoSEQ multiplex PCR was the method, and the copy in TCRdb shows in-frame clones only, minus some. The table lists 100,000 to 130,000 clones, approximately 86% of them singletons. The CDR3 consists of 15 residues. Per germline, CDR1 SGHVS and CDR2 FNYEAQ. V lost 5 bases and J lost 5, with 18 bases in between. Whole-study results and caveats: Baseline seropositives among AZD1222 recipients totaled only 5 or 6.

This clone occurred a few times. Its matching antigen is unknown. The chain couples TRBV7-6 to TRBJ2-5; possibly TRBD1 or TRBD2 for D (5 bases each). Specimen: peripheral blood, collected on day 0 of AZD1222 vaccination. The sequence derives from an adult in good health. DNA for the CDR3: TGTGCCAGCAGCCCATCTGGGGCGCGAGGGGAGACCCAGTACTTC. Amino acids: CASSPSGARGETQYF.